This paragraph covers one T cell receptor beta chain sequence. What it recognizes is unknown. The record originates from a study of molecular identifiers for immune sequencing clone quantification. On the study more broadly: In replicates, RNA from roughly 20,000 or 100,000 naive CD8 cells was split five ways, four sequenced. Study-level findings and limits: Over 99% of effector molecules, yet under 1% of naive-cell molecules, were held by clones above 20 RNA copies. Barcode sharing among identical TCR molecules could make large clones appear smaller.

Germline V gene data show CDR1 as MGHRA and CDR2 as YSYEKL. The germline V and J ends were trimmed by 4 bases and 3 bases, with 16 bases remaining between them. The CDR3 spans 15 residues. TCRdb itself ran the PCR reads through MiXCR, one entry per CDR3 protein. This sample has 400,000 to 600,000 distinct CDR3 sequences, with about a fifth found just once. Libraries of naive CD8 cells were prepared from approximately 20,000 to 980,000 sorted cells using 10%, 30% or 50% RNA. The sequencing input was naive CD8+ T cells from blood, with Jurkat cell RNA spiked in. Subset noted: FACS-sorted CD8+CD4-CCR7+CD45RA+ naive T cells. The receptor's source is a human donor in good health. Some libraries in this study had Jurkat cell RNA spiked in. This sequence joins TRBV4-1 and TRBJ2-7; D is uncertain. Here the CDR3 reads CASSPLANSVYEQYF. The CDR3 DNA follows: TGCGCCAGCAGCCCATTGGCGAACTCGGTCTACGAGCAGTACTTC.